This TCR beta chain was captured by sequencing in a study of T cells after yellow fever vaccination. Conversion of TCR transcripts into cDNA relied on 5'RACE template switching, which added a universal primer site and UMIs. One entry per CDR3 protein results from TCRdb running MiXCR on the 5' RACE reads. Among roughly 260,000 distinct CDR3 sequences, 10% to 15% were seen once, and the ten largest hold around 0.55%. The CDR3 runs to 15 residues. Germline V CDR1 and CDR2: SGDLS, YYNGEE. V was clipped by 0 bases and J by 9 bases, with 16 bases between them. In this sample, this clonotype turned up a few times. No antigen is known for it. Study conclusions and caveats: Only a minor proportion of clonotypes was detected across both CD4 and CD8 compartments. FACS-sorted repertoires could harbor abundant contaminating bulk-population clonotypes.

This TCR derives from a man under 40 who received the YFV17D yellow fever vaccine. The source material was CD4+ T cells sorted from PBMCs, sampled 45 days after the yellow fever booster vaccination. The chain combines TRBV9 with TRBJ2-1; D gene unclear. The CDR3 is CASSVESFLGSEQFF. DNA of the CDR3: TGTGCCAGCAGCGTAGAGTCTTTTCTAGGTAGTGAGCAGTTCTTC.